These 26 T cell receptor beta chains were all obtained from the same sample, sequenced in a study of shared clonotypes between healthy human individuals. Measured with immunoSEQ multiplex PCR; TCRdb has only the in-frame clones, and not every one. Among some 1.4 million clones listed, around 97% were seen once. Sequencing input: naive CD4+ T cells sorted from blood. Subset noted: CD45RA+ positively selected. These receptors were taken from a man in his thirties or forties in good health.

V gene TRBV7-2 combines with J gene TRBJ1-5, with D tentatively TRBD1 (6 bases). CDR3 size: 13 residues. Trimming took off 4 bases at V and 5 bases at J, with 9 bases between the two ends. Germline V CDR1 and CDR2: SGHTA, FQGNSA. The CDR3 DNA follows: TGTGCCAGCAGCTGGGACATCTATCAGCCCCAGCATTTT. Protein product: CASSWDIYQPQHF.

The V call is TRBV12-5, the J call TRBJ2-1; D call uncertain. With 7 bases removed from V and 0 bases from J, the gap between germline ends came to 10 bases. This CDR3 has 14 residues. Germline CDR1 is LGHNT and CDR2 is FRNRAP. The CDR3 loop reads CASAPPPSYNEQFF. Written as DNA, the CDR3 is TGTGCTAGTGCTCCTCCCCCCTCCTACAATGAGCAGTTCTTC.

The chain is built from TRBV5-1 and TRBJ2-5; 13 bases map to TRBD2. The germline CDR1 and CDR2 sequences are SGHRS and YFSETQ. With 0 bases clipped from V and 2 bases from J, the junction kept 4 bases outside the gene matches. The CDR3 has 17 residues. The CDR3 sequence: CASSLAGLAGRQETQYF. CDR3 sequence (DNA): TGCGCCAGCAGCTTGGCGGGACTAGCGGGGAGACAAGAGACCCAGTACTTC.

This chain links TRBV15 with TRBJ1-5, with TRBD1 matching 7 bases. Per the germline V gene, CDR1 is LNHNV and CDR2 is YYDKDF (reference sequence). The CDR3 extends over 16 amino acids. V was clipped by 0 bases and J by 0 bases; unmatched bases: 2. The CDR3 is CATSREGTDSNQPQHF. DNA for the CDR3: TGTGCCACCAGCAGAGAGGGGACAGATAGCAATCAGCCCCAGCATTTT.

The chain joins TRBV27 to TRBJ2-7, with D perhaps being TRBD1 or TRBD2 (5 bases each). The CDR3 runs to 15 residues. V lost 5 bases, J lost 3 bases, and 17 bases lay in between. Germline V gene lookup returns CDR1 MNHEY and CDR2 SMNVEV (reference sequence). CDR3 amino acids: CASSAIGTPNYEQYF. The CDR3 nucleotides read TGTGCCAGCAGTGCCATAGGGACCCCAAACTACGAGCAGTACTTC.

This clone is a singleton in its sample. J is TRBJ2-7 and V is TRBV10-3, with TRBD1 matching over 7 bases. The CDR3 consists of 15 residues. Germline V gene data show CDR1 as ENHRY and CDR2 as SYGVKD. With 6 bases clipped from V and 1 base from J, the junction kept 9 bases outside the gene matches. The CDR3 sequence is CAISTGQKTSYEQYF. DNA for the CDR3: TGTGCCATCAGCACGGGACAGAAAACTTCCTACGAGCAGTACTTC.

This sequence joins TRBV9 and TRBJ2-2; D remains unclear. Trimming removed 2 bases at V and 5 bases at J, with 13 bases between. The CDR3 is made up of 15 amino acids. Germline loops: CDR1 SGDLS, CDR2 YYNGEE. Written as DNA, the CDR3 is TGTGCCAGCAGCGTGGTACCATCTGGGACCGGGGAGCTGTTTTTT. It specifies CASSVVPSGTGELFF.

The chain has TRBV2 and TRBJ2-7; 7 bases align to TRBD1. Germline V CDR1 and CDR2: SNHLY, FYNNEI. V shed 6 bases and J 3 bases; nucleotides not matched to a gene: 11. The CDR3 sequence is 15 residues long. CDR3: CASRPTGTVGYEQYF. The CDR3 nucleotides read TGTGCCAGCAGACCTACCGGGACAGTGGGCTACGAGCAGTACTTC.

The chain links TRBV7-9 to TRBJ2-7; tentatively, D is TRBD1 or TRBD2 (5 bases each). The CDR3 has 14 residues. The germline V gene has CDR1 SEHNR and CDR2 FQNEAQ (reference sequence). V was cut by 3 bases and J by 7 bases, with 16 bases left in between. CDR3 sequence: CASSLSGPRREQYF. In DNA form, the CDR3 reads TGTGCCAGCAGCTTGTCAGGGCCTAGGAGGGAGCAGTACTTC.

This sequence joins TRBV7-2 and TRBJ2-3; 7 nucleotides agree with TRBD1. J lost 4 bases, V lost 6 bases, and 4 bases had no gene match. The germline CDR1 and CDR2 sequences are SGHTA and FQGNSA. This CDR3 region has 13 residues. The CDR3 bases are TGTGCCAGCAGTTCCGACAGGGCAGATACGCAGTATTTT. Its translation is CASSSDRADTQYF.

CDR3 bases: TGTGCCAGCAGCTCAAGGACACGCACAGATACGCAGTATTTT. It specifies CASSSRTRTDTQYF. This rearrangement joins TRBV11-2 to TRBJ2-3, with D tentatively TRBD1 (5 bases). The ends were cut back, 4 bases at V and 1 base at J, with 9 bases in the middle. Germline V gene sequence: CDR1 SGHAT, CDR2 FQNNGV. The CDR3 runs to 14 residues.

The gene calls are TRBV28 and TRBJ1-5; 8 positions match TRBD1. V shed 6 bases and J 0 bases; nucleotides not matched to a gene: 10. Germline CDR1 MDHEN, CDR2 SYDVKM. The CDR3 totals 17 residues. CDR3: CASRMTDRAYSNQPQHF. As DNA, the CDR3 is TGTGCCAGCAGAATGACGGACAGGGCGTATAGCAATCAGCCCCAGCATTTT.

The rearrangement uses TRBV5-1 and TRBJ2-3; 12 bases map to TRBD1. The CDR3 spans 17 residues. Germline values: CDR1 SGHRS, CDR2 YFSETQ. V lost 4 bases and J lost 6; bases outside the gene matches: 12. The CDR3 DNA is TGCGCCAGCAGCCAACCCGCGGGACAGGGGGCATCTGATACGCAGTATTTT. It specifies CASSQPAGQGASDTQYF.

The rearrangement links TRBV19 to TRBJ2-7; 11 nucleotides line up with TRBD2. The junction had 6 bases not matched to a gene; V was cut back by 5 bases and J by 3 bases. Germline V gene lookup returns CDR1 LNHDA and CDR2 SQIVND (reference sequence). This CDR3 has 15 residues. CDR3 coding DNA: TGTGCCAGTAGTGAGACCGGGACTAGCGGCTACGAGCAGTACTTC. It encodes CASSETGTSGYEQYF.

The rearrangement joins TRBV10-3 to TRBJ2-2; D is perhaps TRBD1 or TRBD2 (5 bases each). This CDR3 contains 15 residues. V was shortened by 5 bases and J by 3 bases, with 13 bases between the two germline ends. The germline gives CDR1 ENHRY, CDR2 SYGVKD. The DNA of the CDR3 is TGTGCCATCAGTCCGAAGCGAGGGGACACCGGGGAGCTGTTTTTT. Its translation: CAISPKRGDTGELFF.

This rearrangement joins TRBV6-6 to TRBJ2-2; a weak D match, TRBD2 (6 bases). Germline CDR1 is MNHNY and CDR2 is SVGAGI (reference sequence). Deletions cut 0 bases from V and 4 bases from J, with 12 bases between. This CDR3 spans 16 amino acids. CDR3 amino acids: CASSYSVGAGTGELFF. CDR3 in DNA: TGTGCCAGCAGTTACTCGGTGGGAGCGGGCACCGGGGAGCTGTTTTTT.

The V and J genes are TRBV19 and TRBJ1-2; possibly TRBD1 for D (5 bases). Germline-derived CDR1 and CDR2 are LNHDA and SQIVND (reference sequence). Trimming left V 3 bases short and J 13 bases short, with 15 bases between. The CDR3 is made up of 12 amino acids. CDR3 sequence reads: CASSIRGAGGTF. CDR3 nucleotide sequence: TGTGCCAGTAGTATCCGAGGGGCCGGGGGCACCTTC.

V is TRBV19 and J is TRBJ2-7; D gene unclear. Deletions cut 1 base from V and 3 bases from J, with 7 bases between. The CDR3 has 13 amino acids. Germline loops: CDR1 LNHDA, CDR2 SQIVND (reference sequence). CDR3 sequence reads: CASSIGGRYEQYF. The CDR3 nucleotides read TGTGCCAGTAGTATAGGTGGACGCTACGAGCAGTACTTC.

The chain carries TRBV25-1 and TRBJ2-2, with D unresolved. CDR3 length equals 15 residues. The V gene's germline CDR1 is MGHDK and CDR2 SYGVNS. The V gene lost 4 bases and the J gene lost 3 bases, with 12 bases spanning the gap. The CDR3 DNA is TGTGCCAGCAGTGGGTCTCCGGGCCACACCGGGGAGCTGTTTTTT. Translated, it gives CASSGSPGHTGELFF.

This clone is a singleton in its sample. In nucleotides, the CDR3 is TGTGCCAGCAGCTTAATGACATCGGGGGCCGGGGAGCTGTTTTTT. Its protein is CASSLMTSGAGELFF. The chain combines TRBV7-3 with TRBJ2-2, with D tentatively TRBD2 (6 bases). V was pared by 1 base and J by 6 bases, with 12 bases between. Germline loops: CDR1 SGHTA, CDR2 FQGTGA. This CDR3 contains 15 residues. The full variable domain, completed using reference TRBV7-3 and TRBJ2-2, is GAGVSQTPSNKVTEKGKYVELRCDPISGHTALYWYRQSLGQGPEFLIYFQGTGAADDSGLPNDRFFAVRPEGSVSTLKIQRTERGDSAVYLCASSLMTSGAGELFFGEGSRLTVL.

The chain recombines TRBV7-6 with TRBJ2-2; TRBD2 matches at 9 bases. The CDR3 has 19 amino acids. V lost 5 bases to trimming and J lost 1 base; unmatched junction nucleotides: 14. Germline V gene lookup returns CDR1 SGHVS and CDR2 FNYEAQ. CDR3 sequence: CASSQGSSGTRKNTGELFF. The CDR3 DNA reads TGTGCCAGCAGCCAAGGGTCTAGCGGGACTAGAAAGAACACCGGGGAGCTGTTTTTT.

The chain uses TRBV6-5 and TRBJ2-2; D possibly corresponds to TRBD2 (6 bases). Between the trimmed V and J ends, which lost 5 bases and 6 bases, there was a span of 13 bases. Germline V gene lookup returns CDR1 MNHEY and CDR2 SVGAGI. The CDR3 contains 14 residues. The CDR3 nucleotides read TGTGCCAGCAGTATGACTAGGGCCTCCGGGGAGCTGTTTTTT. Translated, it gives CASSMTRASGELFF.

As regards this clone: The same CDR3 arises from other DNA sequences in this sample as well. The V gene is TRBV2, the J gene TRBJ2-2, with D unresolved. Trimming removed 6 bases at V and 5 bases at J, with 4 bases between. Germline V CDR1 and CDR2: SNHLY, FYNNEI. The CDR3 consists of 11 residues. The CDR3 nucleotides read TGTGCCAGCAGGGAGACCGGGGAGCTGTTTTTT. Protein product: CASRETGELFF.

The rearrangement uses TRBV18 and TRBJ2-4; possibly TRBD2 for D (6 bases). Per the germline V gene, CDR1 is KGHSH and CDR2 is LQKENI. The length of the CDR3 is 16 residues. V gave up 3 bases and J gave up 0 bases, with 12 bases separating them. This chain's CDR3 is CASSPSLARAKNIQYF. The CDR3 DNA is TGTGCCAGCTCACCGTCACTAGCTAGAGCCAAAAACATTCAGTACTTC.

The V gene is TRBV7-9, the J gene TRBJ2-7, with TRBD2 identical over 7 bases. Germline-derived CDR1 and CDR2 are SEHNR and FQNEAQ (reference sequence). CDR3 length: 13 amino acids. V shed 1 base and J 5 bases; nucleotides not matched to a gene: 2. The CDR3: CASSLEGGNEQYF. CDR3 nucleotides: TGTGCCAGCAGCTTAGAGGGAGGGAACGAGCAGTACTTC. The full variable domain, rest sourced from reference TRBV7-9 and TRBJ2-7, is DTGVSQNPRHKITKRGQNVTFRCDPISEHNRLYWYRQTLGQGPEFLTYFQNEAQLEKSRLLSDRFSAERPKGSFSTLEIQRTEQGDSAMYLCASSLEGGNEQYFGPGTRLTVT.

The genes are TRBV5-6 and TRBJ1-3; D gene ambiguous. Germline CDR1 SGHDT, CDR2 YYEEEE. The germline V and J ends were trimmed by 0 bases and 0 bases, with 13 bases remaining between them. The CDR3 spans 17 residues. The CDR3 DNA sequence: TGTGCCAGCAGCTTGGTACGAGGATCTTCCTCTGGAAACACCATATATTTT. Protein sequence: CASSLVRGSSSGNTIYF.